A selection of T cell receptor beta chains follows, all from one sample in a study of long-term antiretroviral therapy in people with HIV. Using immunoSEQ multiplex PCR, the repertoire was profiled, and TCRdb retains in-frame clones only, with some absent. The sample has 20,000 to 30,000 clones; about 85% are singletons. The specimen was unsorted PBMCs, collected 2.3 years after starting antiretroviral therapy. The origin of the receptors is a man aged 40-49 years with HIV. Both conserved end residues are part of each CDR3.

V gene: TRBV5-5; J gene: TRBJ2-1; CDR3 protein: CASSLAGGGYNEQFF
V gene: TRBV7-4; J gene: TRBJ2-3; CDR3 protein: CASPHPGGYTDTQYF
V gene: TRBV2; J gene: TRBJ1-1; CDR3 protein: CASGGGSDTEAFF
V gene: TRBV5-1; J gene: TRBJ2-2; CDR3 protein: CASRGTGELFF
V gene: TRBV6-5; J gene: TRBJ1-6; CDR3 protein: CASRATGMNSPLHF
V gene: TRBV2; J gene: TRBJ1-1; CDR3 protein: CASMLPGLNTEAFF
V gene: TRBV5-6; J gene: TRBJ2-5; CDR3 protein: CASSLGIAGGQETQYF
V gene: TRBV9; J gene: TRBJ1-2; CDR3 protein: CASSVDLQETGAGYTF
V gene: TRBV13; J gene: TRBJ2-2; CDR3 protein: CASSLRAPDRGTGELFF
V gene: TRBV10-2; J gene: TRBJ2-7; CDR3 protein: CASSESYRDYEQYF
V gene: TRBV19; J gene: TRBJ1-1; CDR3 protein: CASSPQAGVLNTEAFF
V gene: TRBV11-2; J gene: TRBJ1-1; CDR3 protein: CASSLYPNTEAFF
V gene: TRBV11-2; J gene: TRBJ2-7; CDR3 protein: CASSSGRSTGLMFDEQYF
V gene: TRBV6-1; J gene: TRBJ1-1; CDR3 protein: CASSETLYRDTEAFF
V gene: TRBV2; J gene: TRBJ2-3; CDR3 protein: CASSDWPGGGAVGDTQYF
V gene: TRBV6-5; J gene: TRBJ1-1; CDR3 protein: CASRSAPRGTEAFF
V gene: TRBV7-9; J gene: TRBJ2-2; CDR3 protein: CASSLVPSLQTGELFF
V gene: TRBV30; J gene: TRBJ2-7; CDR3 protein: CAWNEPGIYEQYF
V gene: TRBV4-2; J gene: TRBJ2-7; CDR3 protein: CASSPGLAGAEQYF
V gene: TRBV19; J gene: TRBJ2-7; CDR3 protein: CASSIVGTGGNYEQYF
V gene: TRBV5-1; J gene: TRBJ1-2; CDR3 protein: CASSLAGTVLSNYGYTF
V gene: TRBV5-1; J gene: TRBJ2-6; CDR3 protein: CASSLWSSGANVLTF
V gene: TRBV6-5; J gene: TRBJ2-7; CDR3 protein: CASSYSGGTGSEQYF
V gene: TRBV29-1; J gene: TRBJ2-7; CDR3 protein: CSVWGGTVEQYF
V gene: TRBV5-1; J gene: TRBJ1-2; CDR3 protein: CASSLDTNYGYTF
V gene: TRBV11-2; J gene: TRBJ1-1; CDR3 protein: CASSGFTGTEAFF
V gene: TRBV6-1; J gene: TRBJ1-5; CDR3 protein: CASSERGPQSFNQPQHF
V gene: TRBV5-1; J gene: TRBJ1-5; CDR3 protein: CASSLGDRGLNQPQHF
V gene: TRBV5-1; J gene: TRBJ2-2; CDR3 protein: CASSDGGSSNTGELFF
V gene: TRBV7-6; J gene: TRBJ1-5; CDR3 protein: CASSLLPATEGNQPQHF
V gene: TRBV18; J gene: TRBJ2-5; CDR3 protein: CASSPVAKQETQYF
V gene: TRBV7-9; J gene: TRBJ1-5; CDR3 protein: CASSFGIGHTNQPQHF
V gene: TRBV28; J gene: TRBJ1-2; CDR3 protein: CASSLETAYGYTF
V gene: TRBV7-9; J gene: TRBJ2-7; CDR3 protein: CASGASSYEQYF
V gene: TRBV13; J gene: TRBJ2-1; CDR3 protein: CASSPQGYNEQFF
V gene: TRBV2; J gene: TRBJ2-1; CDR3 protein: CASSEAALASSYNEQFF
V gene: TRBV29-1; J gene: TRBJ2-7; CDR3 protein: CSARGTGESSYEQYF
V gene: TRBV19; J gene: TRBJ2-7; CDR3 protein: CASSNRDTAYEQYF
V gene: TRBV30; J gene: TRBJ2-3; CDR3 protein: CAWSVGQRTQYF
V gene: TRBV14; J gene: TRBJ2-2; CDR3 protein: CARGDQQPRLAGNTGELFF
V gene: TRBV7-3; J gene: TRBJ2-2; CDR3 protein: CASSLTGMGQANTGELFF
V gene: TRBV6-6; J gene: TRBJ2-3; CDR3 protein: CASSILAVLSTDTQYF
V gene: TRBV5-6; J gene: TRBJ2-3; CDR3 protein: CASSLELGGRTDTQYF
V gene: TRBV2; J gene: TRBJ1-4; CDR3 protein: CASSEEDRGGNEKLFF
V gene: TRBV5-4; J gene: TRBJ1-2; CDR3 protein: CASSLGSDRSSVNYGYTF
V gene: TRBV30; J gene: TRBJ1-1; CDR3 protein: CAWGQGTPAEAFF
V gene: TRBV27; J gene: TRBJ2-1; CDR3 protein: CASSLSGPNEQFF
V gene: TRBV5-1; J gene: TRBJ2-6; CDR3 protein: CASSLEGQLSGANVLTF
V gene: TRBV6-6; J gene: TRBJ1-1; CDR3 protein: CASSIQTGRTEAFF
V gene: TRBV10-3; J gene: TRBJ1-6; CDR3 protein: CAISEGQGESYNSPLHF
V gene: TRBV5-1; J gene: TRBJ2-1; CDR3 protein: CASSLGGGDGNEQFF
V gene: TRBV5-1; J gene: TRBJ1-4; CDR3 protein: CASSWQGNPNEKLFF
V gene: TRBV19; J gene: TRBJ1-1; CDR3 protein: CASSIARNTEAFF
V gene: TRBV7-2; J gene: TRBJ1-5; CDR3 protein: CASSFTNSNQPQHF
V gene: TRBV11-1; J gene: TRBJ2-7; CDR3 protein: CASSFRFGTGGDEQYF
V gene: TRBV9; J gene: TRBJ2-3; CDR3 protein: CASSVGTAGTDTQYF
V gene: TRBV9; J gene: TRBJ2-2; CDR3 protein: CASSVAVGSYIASNTGELFF
V gene: TRBV7-6; J gene: TRBJ2-2; CDR3 protein: CASSSPLRDRVVGTGELFF
V gene: TRBV11-2; J gene: TRBJ1-2; CDR3 protein: CASSLDRTGRNGYTF
V gene: TRBV13; J gene: TRBJ2-5; CDR3 protein: CASSLGTGKYQETQYF